The 17 T cell receptor beta chains below all came from one sample that was sequenced in a study of T cell changes during pregnancy in multiple sclerosis. The table came from immunoSEQ multiplex PCR; TCRdb's copy has only in-frame clones and leaves some out. The sample consists of 60,000 to 65,000 clones, over 80% of them appearing once. Sequencing was performed on peripheral blood, taken in the first trimester of pregnancy. The receptors were gathered from a female donor with multiple sclerosis, enrolled in a pregnancy study.

The chain recombines TRBV28 with TRBJ2-1; D gene unclear. Looked up from germline, CDR1 is MDHEN and CDR2 is SYDVKM. The V and J ends lost 3 bases and 8 bases respectively, with 14 bases between them. The CDR3 consists of 14 residues. The CDR3 loop is CASSFFGGADEQFF. CDR3 DNA: TGTGCCAGCAGTTTCTTCGGCGGCGCGGATGAGCAGTTCTTC.

The chain is built from TRBV19 and TRBJ1-1; TRBD1 agrees at 9 bases. This CDR3 has 13 residues. In germline, CDR1 is LNHDA, CDR2 SQIVND (reference sequence). The junction had 2 bases not matched to a gene; V was cut back by 5 bases and J by 4 bases. This chain's CDR3 is CASSQDRGTEAFF. DNA of the CDR3: TGTGCCAGTAGTCAGGACAGGGGCACTGAAGCTTTCTTT.

The CDR3 is CASSQGLLRVYEQYF. In nucleotides, the CDR3 is TGTGCCAGCAGCCAAGGTCTTTTGCGGGTATACGAGCAGTACTTC. The chain combines TRBV14 with TRBJ2-7, with D perhaps TRBD2 (5 bases). V was shortened by 1 base and J by 4 bases, with 14 bases between the two germline ends. The CDR3 sequence is 15 residues long. The germline V gene encodes CDR1 SGHDN and CDR2 FVKESK. The whole variable domain, filled in from reference TRBV14 and TRBJ2-7, reads EAGVTQFPSHSVIEKGQTVTLRCDPISGHDNLYWYRRVMGKEIKFLLHFVKESKQDESGMPNNRFLAERTGGTYSTLKVQPAELEDSGVYFCASSQGLLRVYEQYFGPGTRLTVT.

This clone is a singleton in its sample. The V call is TRBV5-5, the J call TRBJ1-3; TRBD1 aligns across 8 bases. The germline V gene encodes CDR1 SGHKS and CDR2 YYEKEE (reference sequence). The CDR3 is made up of 19 amino acids. J lost 0 bases, V lost 0 bases, and 11 bases had no gene match. The CDR3 here is CASSLGVQGAYRSGNTIYF. As DNA, the CDR3 is TGTGCCAGCAGCTTGGGTGTTCAGGGGGCTTATCGCTCTGGAAACACCATATATTTT.

A single count supports this clone. CDR3 in amino acids: CASRYGLASTDTQYF. Written as DNA, the CDR3 is TGTGCCAGCAGATACGGACTAGCGTCAACAGATACGCAGTATTTT. The chain combines TRBV27 with TRBJ2-3; the match to TRBD2 covers 9 bases. The CDR3 sequence is 15 residues long. Germline assignment: CDR1 MNHEY and CDR2 SMNVEV (reference sequence). The junction had 7 bases not matched to a gene; V was cut back by 6 bases and J by 3 bases.

This rearrangement joins TRBV5-6 to TRBJ1-5; maybe TRBD1 (6 bases). Deletions cut 3 bases from V and 3 bases from J, with 10 bases between. The V gene's germline CDR1 is SGHDT and CDR2 YYEEEE. The length of the CDR3 is 14 residues. For the CDR3, the DNA is TGTGCCAGCAGCTCCCGGGACACCAATCAGCCCCAGCATTTT. Residues: CASSSRDTNQPQHF.

This chain links TRBV15 with TRBJ2-1, with 9 bases fitting TRBD2. V shed 3 bases, J shed 5 bases, and the junction held 8 bases outside the gene matches. Germline V gives CDR1 LNHNV, CDR2 YYDKDF (reference sequence). The CDR3 runs 16 residues. This CDR3 reads CATSRLGAGGHNEQFF. CDR3 DNA: TGTGCCACCAGCAGGCTAGGAGCGGGAGGCCACAATGAGCAGTTCTTC.

About this clone itself: The identical CDR3 is also encoded by other nucleotide sequences in the sample. The V and J genes are TRBV5-1 and TRBJ2-1; 12 bases align to TRBD2. The trim removed 3 bases at V and 4 bases at J, leaving 2 bases unmatched. The CDR3 spans 15 residues. Germline values: CDR1 SGHRS, CDR2 YFSETQ. The CDR3 DNA is TGCGCCAGCAGCTATGGGACTAGCGGGTACAATGAGCAGTTCTTC. It specifies CASSYGTSGYNEQFF. Filled out from reference TRBV5-1 and TRBJ2-1, the complete variable domain reads KAGVTQTPRYLIKTRGQQVTLSCSPISGHRSVSWYQQTPGQGLQFLFEYFSETQRNKGNFPGRFSGRQFSNSRSEMNVSTLELGDSALYLCASSYGTSGYNEQFFGPGTRLTVL.

This rearrangement joins TRBV4-3 to TRBJ2-1, with 16 bases that match TRBD2. The CDR3 consists of 18 residues. J was trimmed by 1 base and V by 5 bases; bases with no gene match: 5. Germline V gives CDR1 LGHNA, CDR2 YSLEER. CDR3 residues: CASSNQGLAGGSYNEQFF. The CDR3 region has the DNA TGCGCCAGCAGCAACCAGGGACTAGCGGGAGGGTCCTACAATGAGCAGTTCTTC.

The chain is built from TRBV11-3 and TRBJ1-1; D is unclear. Germline assignment: CDR1 SGHNT and CDR2 YENEEA. The V gene lost 3 bases and the J gene lost 4 bases, with 12 bases spanning the gap. The CDR3 covers 14 residues. CDR3 protein: CASSLGLIRTEAFF. The CDR3 DNA reads as TGTGCCAGCAGCTTGGGCCTGATCCGCACTGAAGCTTTCTTT.

The table lists this clone with a count of one. The chain uses TRBV23-1 and TRBJ2-6; D gene uncertain. Being an ORF, TRBV23-1 has a function that is uncertain. V lost 2 bases and J 0 bases, leaving 5 bases between the germline ends. The CDR3 extends over 15 amino acids. CDR3 amino acids: CASSQNNSGANVLTF. The DNA for the CDR3 is TGCGCCAGCAGTCAAAACAACTCTGGGGCCAACGTCCTGACTTTC.

The chain couples TRBV9 to TRBJ2-5, with TRBD2 matching 9 bases. The trim removed 4 bases at V and 4 bases at J, leaving 11 bases unmatched. CDR3 length: 16 residues. Germline V gives CDR1 SGDLS, CDR2 YYNGEE. The CDR3 here is CASSPPAGGGGETQYF. The CDR3 DNA sequence: TGTGCCAGCAGCCCCCCAGCGGGAGGAGGCGGAGAGACCCAGTACTTC.

The chain combines TRBV5-4 with TRBJ1-2, with 7 bases lining up with TRBD1. V was pared by 3 bases and J by 0 bases, with 8 bases of the junction left unmatched. Germline CDR1 and CDR2: SGHNT and YYREEE (reference sequence). The CDR3 is made up of 16 amino acids. The DNA of the CDR3 is TGTGCCAGCAGCTGGGGACAGCTTCGGGCTAACTATGGCTACACCTTC. Protein: CASSWGQLRANYGYTF.

This clone has a single count. This chain joins TRBV6-6 and TRBJ1-2; D is perhaps TRBD1 (5 bases). Germline CDR1 MNHNY, CDR2 SVGAGI (reference sequence). The V end was cut by 0 bases, the J end by 4 bases, with 9 bases between. The CDR3 has 14 amino acids. The CDR3 loop reads CASSYSKGFYGYTF. The CDR3 nucleotides read TGTGCCAGCAGTTACTCGAAGGGGTTCTATGGCTACACCTTC.

CDR3 residues: CASSAGQGNQPQHF. The CDR3 bases are TGTGCCAGCAGCGCGGGACAGGGGAATCAGCCCCAGCATTTT. The V and J genes are TRBV7-2 and TRBJ1-5, with TRBD1 identical over 10 bases. Germline-derived CDR1 and CDR2 are SGHTA and FQGNSA. The CDR3 covers 14 residues. V lost 5 bases, J lost 4 bases, and 2 bases stayed unmatched. The full variable domain, in which reference TRBV7-2 and TRBJ1-5 provide the parts outside the CDR3, is GAGVSQSPSNKVTEKGKDVELRCDPISGHTALYWYRQSLGQGLEFLIYFQGNSAPDKSGLPSDRFSAERTGGSVSTLTIQRTQQEDSAVYLCASSAGQGNQPQHFGDGTRLSIL.

V usage is TRBV19 and J usage is TRBJ2-2; the D gene is possibly TRBD2 (6 bases). V lost 2 bases to trimming and J lost 1 base, with 8 bases between them. This CDR3 is 15 amino acids long. The germline CDR1 and CDR2 sequences are LNHDA and SQIVND (reference sequence). This chain's CDR3 is CASSILSGNTGELFF. DNA of the CDR3: TGTGCCAGTAGTATACTTAGCGGGAACACCGGGGAGCTGTTTTTT.

This chain connects TRBV5-6 to TRBJ2-1, with D possibly matching TRBD2 (5 bases). Germline values: CDR1 SGHDT, CDR2 YYEEEE. This CDR3 comprises 12 residues. The V gene lost 0 bases and the J gene lost 9 bases, with 7 bases spanning the gap. CDR3 sequence: CASSLAAGEQFF. DNA of the CDR3: TGTGCCAGCAGCTTGGCGGCGGGTGAGCAGTTCTTC.